This T cell receptor beta chain was sequenced in a study of beta chain features in type 1 diabetes. Overall study: Age and gender were similar between patients and healthy donors, as were cell yields.

Findings and limits, study-wide: PCR could preferentially amplify shorter templates, alike in patients and controls. Junctions at VDJ sites from type 1 diabetes patients had fewer insertions and more deletions. Researchers report that Type 1 diabetes patients had moderately but significantly shorter TCRB CDR3s across all four CD4+ subsets. Using cDNA template may skew counts toward highly expressing activated cells.

The CDR3 is made up of 15 amino acids. Trimming pared 5 bases from V and 2 bases from J, leaving 16 bases between. Germline V gene sequence: CDR1 MDHEN, CDR2 SYDVKM. Expressed TCRB transcripts were sequenced because the isolated RNA had all been reverse transcribed beforehand. Sequencing used immunoSEQ multiplex PCR; TCRdb keeps in-frame clones, though not all of them. Of nearly 350,000 clones in the sample, around 9.7% were seen once. This clone was counted only a few times. Its antigen is undetermined. Sequenced material: central memory CD4+ T cells from blood. The chain uses TRBV28 and TRBJ2-7; possibly TRBD2 for D (5 bases). This TCR was sampled from a man aged 30 to 39 with type 1 diabetes. The CDR3 sequence: CASSIGGRSTYEQYF. CDR3 in DNA: TGTGCCAGCAGTATCGGCGGGCGGAGCACCTACGAGCAGTACTTC.